This T cell receptor (beta chain) was documented in a study of neoadjuvant anti-PD-1 for oral cavity cancer. Described time point: after neoadjuvant nivolumab, at surgical resection. Details on this clone: Its matching antigen is unknown.

Study-wide points: Only a few patients per response group were TCR-analyzed; validation needed.

Clones were sequenced by immunoSEQ multiplex PCR, and TCRdb holds only the in-frame ones, with some missing. The sample includes 25,000 to 40,000 clones, 80% seen only once; the top ten take around 3.3%. Sequencing was performed on PBMCs, taken after nivolumab (anti-PD-1) treatment. This receptor was identified in a person between 35 and 79 years old with oral cavity squamous cell carcinoma.

The CDR3 spells CASSLDRTAVNTEAFF. The CDR3 DNA reads TGTGCCAGCAGCTTAGATCGGACGGCAGTGAACACTGAAGCTTTCTTT. V usage is TRBV11-2 and J usage is TRBJ1-1; D not certain. The V gene's germline CDR1 is SGHAT and CDR2 FQNNGV. V gave up 0 bases and J gave up 0 bases, with 11 bases separating them. CDR3 length: 16 amino acids.